The 24 T cell receptor beta chains below come from one sample, sequenced in a study of shared clonotypes between healthy human individuals (dated by TCRdb to about 2020). The receptor library was made with the immunoSEQ multiplex PCR assay. This is the immuneACCESS table as TCRdb keeps it, with only in-frame sequences that have V and J called. A part of the clones is gone; compared with another copy, unresolved V genes explain less than half, and the rest is unexplained. The sample has around 500,000 clones on record, roughly 80% of them singletons. The ten largest clonotypes hold more than 9.5% of the sample. The specimen sequenced was PBMCs. The receptors were gathered from a woman between 35 and 50 years old in good health. Some clones in this sample may be carry-over from other donors' samples.

This clone was detected only a few times. The chain couples TRBV6-1 to TRBJ2-7, with 9 bases fitting TRBD1. Germline values: CDR1 MNHNS, CDR2 SASEGT. V dropped 0 bases and J dropped 4; count of bases not matched to a gene: 4. This CDR3 is 15 amino acids long. CDR3 nucleotides: TGTGCCAGCAGTGAAGCATCGGGACAGGGATACGAGCAGTACTTC. Translating gives CASSEASGQGYEQYF.

This clone was seen only once. CDR3 loop: CASSLGSDYYGYTF. In nucleotides, the CDR3 is TGTGCCAGCAGTTTAGGGTCCGATTATTATGGCTACACCTTC. The gene calls are TRBV28 and TRBJ1-2, with D unresolved. With 2 bases removed from V and 5 bases from J, the gap between germline ends came to 12 bases. Germline-derived CDR1 and CDR2 are MDHEN and SYDVKM. The CDR3 runs 14 residues.

A few counts support this clone. The chain recombines TRBV28 with TRBJ2-3; D unresolved. Trimming shortened V by 7 bases and J by 6 bases, and 14 bases separated the two germline ends. This CDR3 has 13 amino acids. Germline V gives CDR1 MDHEN, CDR2 SYDVKM. The chain's CDR3 is CASTRSHGDTQYF. In DNA, the CDR3 is TGTGCCAGCACAAGGTCCCACGGTGATACGCAGTATTTT.

The chain joins TRBV30 to TRBJ1-4, with D unresolved. Germline-derived CDR1 and CDR2 are GTSNPN and SVGIG (reference sequence). The CDR3 is 13 amino acids. Trimming removed 2 bases from V and 7 bases from J, with 11 bases in between. The CDR3 reads CAWSLGYAEKLFF. CDR3 in DNA: TGTGCCTGGAGTCTAGGGTATGCTGAAAAACTGTTTTTT. Supplemented by reference TRBV30 and TRBJ1-4, the full variable domain reads SQTIHQWPATLVQPVGSPLSLECTVEGTSNPNLYWYRQAAGRGLQLLFYSVGIGQISSEVPQNLSASRPQDRQFILSSKKLLLSDSGFYLCAWSLGYAEKLFFGSGTQLSVL.

Comments on this clone: At one end, the junction sequence differs from germline, possibly due to a read error. Different DNA sequences within this sample yield the same CDR3. This chain joins TRBV30 and TRBJ1-4; TRBD1 matches at 9 bases. CDR1 GTSNPN and CDR2 SVGIG come from the germline V gene (reference sequence). CDR3 length: 14 residues. The CDR3 DNA reads TGTGCCAGGGAGGACCGGACAGGGGATGAAAAACTATTTTTT. It encodes CAREDRTGDEKLFF.

This clone was detected a few times. A far larger clone is off by one base, so a read error is likely. The identical CDR3 is also encoded by other nucleotide sequences in the sample. The gene calls are TRBV25-1 and TRBJ1-5; D remains unclear. This CDR3 has 15 amino acids. The V end was cut by 6 bases, the J end by 1 base, with 13 bases between. Germline CDR1 is MGHDK and CDR2 is SYGVNS. For the CDR3, the DNA is TGTGCCAGCAGCCCATCAGTGGGGAGCAATCAGCCCCAGCATTTT. It specifies CASSPSVGSNQPQHF.

This clone was found once. This likely reflects a read error, since a far larger clone is one base away. The rearrangement uses TRBV5-1 and TRBJ2-3; D is perhaps TRBD2 (6 bases). V was pared by 4 bases and J by 8 bases, with 17 bases between. Germline V gives CDR1 SGHRS, CDR2 YFSETQ. The CDR3 length is 14 residues. CDR3 region: CASSAASVGGTQYF. The CDR3 nucleotides are TGCGCCAGCAGCGCAGCTAGTGTCGGGGGTACGCAGTATTTT.

The rearrangement uses TRBV5-1 and TRBJ2-5; TRBD1 aligns across 7 bases. V shed 4 bases, J shed 4 bases, and the junction held 7 bases outside the gene matches. Germline values: CDR1 SGHRS, CDR2 YFSETQ. The CDR3 has 14 amino acids. CDR3 bases: TGCGCCAGCAGCGTCGAGGGGGCGACAGAGACCCAGTACTTC. Its protein is CASSVEGATETQYF.

The chain employs TRBV11-2 and TRBJ2-5, with 14 positions matching TRBD2. Germline lookup yields CDR1 SGHAT and CDR2 FQNNGV. After removal of 5 bases from V and 3 bases from J, the junction contained 8 bases not matched to a gene. This CDR3 comprises 17 residues. The chain's CDR3 is CASSPRLAGGMEETQYF. The CDR3 DNA reads as TGTGCCAGCAGCCCGCGACTAGCGGGAGGGATGGAAGAGACCCAGTACTTC.

This clone was seen just once. This chain uses TRBV19 with TRBJ2-7; D is perhaps TRBD2 (5 bases). The CDR3 covers 14 residues. Deletions cut 8 bases from V and 0 bases from J, with 14 bases between. The germline CDR1 and CDR2 sequences are LNHDA and SQIVND (reference sequence). CDR3 region: CASSRRVGSYEQYF. The CDR3 bases are TGTGCCAGTTCGAGGCGGGTCGGCTCCTACGAGCAGTACTTC.

The CDR3 bases are TGTGCCAGCAGCGTAGGCGGAAGCGGGAGAACCTACGAGCAGTACTTC. It is translated as CASSVGGSGRTYEQYF. The chain is built from TRBV9 and TRBJ2-7, with 8 bases matching TRBD2. CDR1 is SGDLS, CDR2 YYNGEE, per germline. The CDR3 consists of 16 residues. J gave up 2 bases and V 0 bases, and 7 bases lay outside the gene matches. Complete variable domain (other parts from reference TRBV9 and TRBJ2-7): DSGVTQTPKHLITATGQRVTLRCSPRSGDLSVYWYQQSLDQGLQFLIQYYNGEERAKGNILERFSAQQFPDLHSELNLSSLELGDSALYFCASSVGGSGRTYEQYFGPGTRLTVT.

The rearrangement joins TRBV2 to TRBJ2-3; TRBD2 agrees at 9 bases. CDR1 is SNHLY and CDR2 is FYNNEI in the germline V gene. Trimming removed 4 bases from V and 1 base from J; junction bases left unmatched: 3. This CDR3 contains 15 residues. The CDR3 DNA reads as TGTGCCAGCAGTGTCGCGGGAGGGGGCACAGATACGCAGTATTTT. Translated: CASSVAGGGTDTQYF.

V gene TRBV5-4 combines with J gene TRBJ2-7, with 7 bases fitting TRBD1. After removal of 1 base from V and 4 bases from J, the junction contained 2 bases not matched to a gene. Germline assignment: CDR1 SGHNT and CDR2 YYREEE (reference sequence). CDR3 size: 13 residues. The CDR3 here is CASSLSGGYEQYF. The CDR3 DNA sequence: TGTGCCAGCAGCTTGTCAGGGGGATACGAGCAGTACTTC. Full variable domain (missing parts from reference TRBV5-4 and TRBJ2-7): ETGVTQSPTHLIKTRGQQVTLRCSSQSGHNTVSWYQQALGQGPQFIFQYYREEENGRGNFPPRFSGLQFPNYSSELNVNALELDDSALYLCASSLSGGYEQYFGPGTRLTVT.

Details on this clone: A much bigger clone sits one base away, suggesting this may be a read error. The rearrangement joins TRBV9 to TRBJ2-3; TRBD1 or TRBD2 may be the D gene (6 bases each). The CDR3 runs 15 residues. CDR1 and CDR2 (germline): SGDLS, YYNGEE. The CDR3 DNA reads TGTGTCAGCAGGGGACTGGGGACTTCGGGGGATACGCAGTATTTT. Residues: CVSRGLGTSGDTQYF.

There are many counts of this clone. This chain uses TRBV14 with TRBJ1-4; D unclear. The germline CDR1 and CDR2 sequences are SGHDN and FVKESK. V lost 2 bases and J lost 12, with 16 bases in between. The CDR3 spans 14 residues. The CDR3 reads CASSQLVSARELFF. The CDR3 DNA reads as TGTGCCAGCAGCCAATTAGTGTCGGCGAGGGAACTGTTTTTT. Full variable domain (rest looked up from reference TRBV14 and TRBJ1-4): EAGVTQFPSHSVIEKGQTVTLRCDPISGHDNLYWYRRVMGKEIKFLLHFVKESKQDESGMPNNRFLAERTGGTYSTLKVQPAELEDSGVYFCASSQLVSARELFFGSGTQLSVL.

V and J are TRBV25-1 and TRBJ2-3; perhaps TRBD1 as D (6 bases). CDR3 length: 13 amino acids. Germline V gene sequence: CDR1 MGHDK, CDR2 SYGVNS. Trimming removed 4 bases at V and 3 bases at J, with 8 bases between. CDR3 nucleotides: TGTGCCAGCAGTGTAACAGGGACAGATACGCAGTATTTT. This gives the protein CASSVTGTDTQYF.

Comment on this clone: Relative to the germline gene, one junction end is altered; a read error may explain this. The V gene is TRBV28, the J gene TRBJ2-5; maybe TRBD1 (6 bases). Germline V gene lookup returns CDR1 MDHEN and CDR2 SYDVKM. The CDR3 runs to 11 residues. CDR3 coding DNA: TGTGCCAGCAGTTTCCCGGGACAAGCCCACTTC. Amino acids: CASSFPGQAHF.

This sequence joins TRBV5-1 and TRBJ2-1, with TRBD2 identical over 11 bases. This CDR3 is built from 15 residues. CDR1 is SGHRS, CDR2 YFSETQ, per germline. With V trimmed by 4 bases and J by 7 bases, 7 bases remained unmatched. This CDR3 is CASSVSLAGANEQFF. For the CDR3, the DNA is TGCGCCAGCAGCGTGTCACTAGCGGGAGCTAATGAGCAGTTCTTC.

The chain is built from TRBV11-2 and TRBJ2-5; either TRBD1 or TRBD2 may supply D (5 bases each). Germline CDR1 is SGHAT and CDR2 is FQNNGV. V shed 6 bases and J shed 5 bases, with 25 bases lying between them. The CDR3 runs to 17 residues. The CDR3 is CASSSKGTVPEVETQYF. The CDR3 region has the DNA TGTGCCAGCAGTTCCAAAGGGACGGTCCCGGAGGTTGAGACCCAGTACTTC.

In regard to this clone: This is likely an artifact of a read error, given a far larger clone one base away. The chain links TRBV25-1 to TRBJ2-5, with 7 bases that match TRBD1. Trimming removed 3 bases from V and 1 base from J; junction bases left unmatched: 2. Germline V CDR1 and CDR2: MGHDK, SYGVNS. The CDR3 contains 14 residues. Written as DNA, the CDR3 is TGTGCCAGCAGTGATTGGGACAGCCAAGAGACCCAGTACTTC. It specifies CASSDWDSQETQYF.

This clone showed up just a few times. This rearrangement joins TRBV10-1 to TRBJ2-7; 9 bases are a match to TRBD1. V lost 6 bases, J lost 5 bases, and 5 bases stayed unmatched. The CDR3 is 13 residues long. The germline gives CDR1 WNHNN, CDR2 SYGVQD (reference sequence). The CDR3 is CASSRDRANEQYF. DNA for the CDR3: TGCGCCAGCAGCCGGGACAGGGCGAACGAGCAGTACTTC.

The chain is built from TRBV7-9 and TRBJ1-4; weak D call: TRBD1 (5 bases). CDR1 SEHNR and CDR2 FQNEAQ come from the germline V gene (reference sequence). V was shortened by 4 bases and J by 8 bases, with 17 bases between the two germline ends. This CDR3 contains 15 residues. DNA for the CDR3: TGTGCCAGCAGCTCAATGGGGTCGGGGGAGGAAAAACTGTTTTTT. It encodes CASSSMGSGEEKLFF.

This clone has just one count. V gene TRBV28 combines with J gene TRBJ1-2; maybe TRBD1 (5 bases). The CDR3 loop spans 15 amino acids. Germline V lookup: CDR1 MDHEN, CDR2 SYDVKM. Trimming took off 1 base at V and 4 bases at J, with 13 bases between the two ends. The CDR3 nucleotides are TGTGCCAGCAGTTTATTGGGAGGGGCGGGCTATGGCTACACCTTC. As protein: CASSLLGGAGYGYTF.

V usage is TRBV19 and J usage is TRBJ1-2; 12 nucleotides align to TRBD1. V trimming: 5 bases; J trimming: 6 bases; junction bases outside the gene matches: 10. The CDR3 covers 16 residues. CDR1 and CDR2 (germline): LNHDA, SQIVND (reference sequence). This CDR3 reads CASSLTGTGGEDGYTF. The CDR3 DNA reads as TGTGCCAGTAGTTTAACCGGGACAGGGGGCGAGGATGGCTACACCTTC.